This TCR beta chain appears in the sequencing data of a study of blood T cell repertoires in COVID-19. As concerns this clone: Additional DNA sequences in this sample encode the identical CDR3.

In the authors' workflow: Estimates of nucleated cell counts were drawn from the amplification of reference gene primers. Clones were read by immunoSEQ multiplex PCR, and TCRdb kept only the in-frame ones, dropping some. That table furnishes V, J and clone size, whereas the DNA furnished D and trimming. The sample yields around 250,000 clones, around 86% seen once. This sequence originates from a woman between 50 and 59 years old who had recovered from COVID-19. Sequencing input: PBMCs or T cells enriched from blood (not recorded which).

The CDR3 DNA is TGTGCCAGCAGCCAAGGGTTAGCGGGAGCAACAGATACGCAGTATTTT. Translating gives CASSQGLAGATDTQYF. This rearrangement joins TRBV3-1 (or the pseudogene TRBV3-2) to TRBJ2-3; TRBD2 agrees at 9 bases. Trimming at V came to 1 base and at J to 3 bases, leaving 5 bases not matched to a gene. Germline V CDR1 and CDR2: LGHDT, YNNKEL (reference sequence). This CDR3 region has 16 residues.